This T cell receptor beta chain was profiled in a study of shared clonotypes between healthy human individuals. It was CD45RO-negative cells, positively selected for CCR7, that made up naive CD8 cells, with terminally differentiated effector memory CD45RA+ cells excluded. Profiled with immunoSEQ multiplex PCR; TCRdb holds only in-frame clones, not every one. In the table there are around 600,000 clones, roughly 98% of which are singletons. Sequencing input: naive CD8+ T cells sorted from blood. The origin of this receptor is a man aged 30 to 45 in good health.

CDR3 bases: TGTGCCACCAGCCCCCGGGACAGTCCTACCTACGAGCAGTACTTC. Protein sequence: CATSPRDSPTYEQYF. The chain recombines TRBV15 with TRBJ2-7; 7 bases agree with TRBD1. This CDR3 has 15 amino acids. With 5 bases clipped from V and 2 bases from J, the junction kept 9 bases outside the gene matches. Germline lookup yields CDR1 LNHNV and CDR2 YYDKDF (reference sequence).